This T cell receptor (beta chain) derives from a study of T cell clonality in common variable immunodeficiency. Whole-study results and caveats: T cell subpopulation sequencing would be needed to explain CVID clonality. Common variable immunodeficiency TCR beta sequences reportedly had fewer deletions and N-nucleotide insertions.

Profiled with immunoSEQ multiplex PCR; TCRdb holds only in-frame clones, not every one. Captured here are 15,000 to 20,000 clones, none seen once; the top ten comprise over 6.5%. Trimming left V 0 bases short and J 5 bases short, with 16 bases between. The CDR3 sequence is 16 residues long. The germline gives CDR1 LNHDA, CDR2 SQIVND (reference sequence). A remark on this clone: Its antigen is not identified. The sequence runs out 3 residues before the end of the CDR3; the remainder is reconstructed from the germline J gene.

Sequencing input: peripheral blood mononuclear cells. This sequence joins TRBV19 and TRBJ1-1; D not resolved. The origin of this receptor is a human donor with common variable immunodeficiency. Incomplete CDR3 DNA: TGTGCCAGTAGTATAGAAGGAGGGCTCACGCTTACTGAA. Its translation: CASSIEGGLTLTE. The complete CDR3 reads CASSIEGGLTLTEAFF.